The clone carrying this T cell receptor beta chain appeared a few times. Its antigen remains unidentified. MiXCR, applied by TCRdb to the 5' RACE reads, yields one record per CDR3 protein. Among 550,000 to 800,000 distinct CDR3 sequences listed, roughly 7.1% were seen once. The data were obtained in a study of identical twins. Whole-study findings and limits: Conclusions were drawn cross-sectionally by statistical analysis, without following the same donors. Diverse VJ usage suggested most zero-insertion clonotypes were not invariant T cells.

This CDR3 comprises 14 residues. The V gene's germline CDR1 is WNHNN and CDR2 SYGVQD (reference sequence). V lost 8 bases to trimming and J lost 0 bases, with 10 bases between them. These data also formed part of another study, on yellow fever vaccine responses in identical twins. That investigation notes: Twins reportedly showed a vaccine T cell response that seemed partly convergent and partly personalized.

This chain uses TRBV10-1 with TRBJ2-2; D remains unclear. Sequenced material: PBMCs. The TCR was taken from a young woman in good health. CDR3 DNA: TGCGCCAGCGGCCCTTCTCCGAACACCGGGGAGCTGTTTTTT. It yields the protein CASGPSPNTGELFF.